These T cell receptor beta chains were read from a single sample in a study of cytomegalovirus exposure and HLA in healthy donors. The protocol was immunoSEQ multiplex PCR, while the TCRdb copy is restricted to in-frame clones and leaves out a portion. In all, the sample yields more than 95,000 clones. The sample consisted of PBMCs. Every receptor here comes from a man aged 18 to 29 in good health and CMV-seronegative. CDR3s include the opening cysteine and the closing phenylalanine or tryptophan. D genes are given only for firm matches.

v_gene	j_gene	d_gene	len	CDR3aa	CDR3nt
TRBV18	TRBJ1-4	-	13	CASSIGRKEKLFF	TGTGCCAGCTCAATAGGGAGGAAGGAAAAACTGTTTTTT
TRBV5-6	TRBJ1-3	-	14	CASSTSRAGNTIYF	TGTGCCAGCAGCACCAGCAGGGCTGGAAACACCATATATTTT
TRBV29-1	TRBJ1-1	-	15	CSVDPGQKLNTEAFF	TGCAGCGTCGATCCAGGACAGAAACTGAACACTGAAGCTTTCTTT
TRBV4-1	TRBJ2-7	-	16	CASSHGRSLGNYEQYF	TGCGCCAGCAGCCATGGCCGAAGTCTCGGGAACTACGAGCAGTACTTC
TRBV7-9	TRBJ1-2	TRBD1	14	CASRKGQGVYGYTF	TGTGCCAGCAGAAAGGGGCAGGGGGTGTATGGCTACACCTTC
TRBV9	TRBJ1-4	-	14	CASSPEMRNEKLFF	TGTGCCAGCAGCCCCGAGATGAGGAATGAAAAACTGTTTTTT
TRBV30	TRBJ2-7	TRBD2	15	CAGSTRTSGGIGQYF	TGTGCCGGGAGCACAAGGACTAGCGGAGGGATAGGGCAGTACTTC
TRBV28	TRBJ1-2	TRBD1	15	CASSAEQGVFNGYTF	TGTGCCAGCTCAGCAGAACAGGGGGTGTTCAATGGCTACACCTTC
TRBV13	TRBJ1-2	-	13	CASSYGQTYGYTF	TGTGCCAGCAGCTACGGACAGACCTATGGCTACACCTTC
TRBV6-5	TRBJ2-2	-	14	CASSQQWYTGELFF	TGTGCCAGCAGTCAACAGTGGTACACCGGGGAGCTGTTTTTT
TRBV29-1	TRBJ1-2	-	13	CSVEDSGNYGYTF	TGCAGCGTTGAAGATAGCGGTAACTATGGCTACACCTTC
TRBV7-9	TRBJ2-7	TRBD2	15	CASSTRAGVIHEQYF	TGTGCCAGCAGCACCCGAGCGGGAGTCATCCACGAGCAGTACTTC
TRBV13	TRBJ2-7	TRBD1	15	CASSLWGQGSYEQYF	TGTGCCAGCAGCTTATGGGGACAGGGCTCCTACGAGCAGTACTTC
TRBV27	TRBJ1-2	TRBD1	17	CASSLLGTGGVDYGYTF	TGTGCCAGCAGTTTATTGGGGACAGGGGGCGTAGACTATGGCTACACCTTC
TRBV29-1	TRBJ2-1	TRBD2	12	CSVGSSGGEQFF	TGCAGCGTTGGTAGCAGCGGGGGTGAGCAGTTCTTC
TRBV30	TRBJ1-1	-	14	CAWSVFAVNTEAFF	TGTGCCTGGAGTGTTTTTGCGGTGAACACTGAAGCTTTCTTT
TRBV29-1	TRBJ1-1	-	12	CSVVQMNTEAFF	TGCAGCGTTGTACAGATGAACACTGAAGCTTTCTTT
TRBV29-1	TRBJ1-1	TRBD1	14	CSVGSKGADTEAFF	TGCAGCGTTGGGTCCAAGGGGGCCGACACTGAAGCTTTCTTT
TRBV14	TRBJ1-4	-	15	CASSQLPGAGEKLFF	TGTGCCAGCAGCCAGTTGCCCGGCGCGGGAGAAAAACTGTTTTTT
TRBV19	TRBJ2-7	-	14	CASSIDARAYEQYF	TGTGCCAGTAGTATAGACGCACGAGCCTACGAGCAGTACTTC
TRBV30	TRBJ2-3	-	16	CAWSLGSGDGTDTQYF	TGTGCCTGGAGTCTAGGGAGCGGAGACGGCACAGATACGCAGTATTTT
TRBV28	TRBJ1-5	-	15	CASRLGGNSNQPQHF	TGTGCCAGCAGACTGGGGGGGAATAGCAATCAGCCCCAGCATTTT
TRBV6-5	TRBJ1-2	-	16	CASSYSSAGSIGGYTF	TGTGCCAGCAGTTACTCGAGTGCGGGCAGTATCGGTGGCTACACCTTC
TRBV19	TRBJ1-1	TRBD1	15	CASSKRQGTGTEAFF	TGTGCCAGTAGTAAACGACAGGGCACGGGCACTGAAGCTTTCTTT
TRBV5-1	TRBJ1-4	-	15	CASSSGTPNNEKLFF	TGCGCCAGCAGCTCGGGGACACCTAATAATGAAAAACTGTTTTTT
TRBV7-9	TRBJ2-1	-	15	CASSLVGPSYNEQFF	TGTGCCAGCAGCTTAGTGGGCCCTTCCTACAATGAGCAGTTCTTC
TRBV30	TRBJ2-3	TRBD2	16	CAWSGGLAGVTDTQYF	TGTGCCTGGAGTGGAGGACTAGCGGGAGTCACAGATACGCAGTATTTT
TRBV10-2	TRBJ2-7	TRBD2	15	CASSEVAGGPHEQYF	TGCGCCAGCAGTGAGGTAGCGGGAGGGCCCCACGAGCAGTACTTC
TRBV5-6	TRBJ2-7	TRBD1	14	CASSWDRGSYEQYF	TGTGCCAGCAGCTGGGACAGGGGGTCCTACGAGCAGTACTTC
TRBV4-2	TRBJ1-1	-	15	CASSQARQENTEAFF	TGTGCCAGCAGCCAAGCACGTCAGGAGAACACTGAAGCTTTCTTT
TRBV19	TRBJ2-1	TRBD2	15	CASISASGGINEQFF	TGTGCCAGTATTTCTGCTAGCGGGGGGATAAATGAGCAGTTCTTC
TRBV28	TRBJ2-7	TRBD1	17	CASSLAGTGSYRNEQYF	TGTGCCAGCAGTTTGGCCGGGACAGGATCCTACAGGAACGAGCAGTACTTC
TRBV6-1	TRBJ2-7	-	15	CASSEQGGLTYEQYF	TGTGCCAGCAGTGAACAGGGGGGACTTACCTACGAGCAGTACTTC
TRBV4-1	TRBJ1-2	TRBD1	15	CASSQRTGANYGYTF	TGCGCCAGCAGCCAACGCACAGGGGCGAACTATGGCTACACCTTC
TRBV5-4	TRBJ2-1	TRBD2	16	CASRPGTSGMVNKQFF	TGTGCCAGCAGACCTGGGACTAGCGGGATGGTCAATAAGCAGTTCTTC
TRBV7-2	TRBJ2-5	TRBD2	16	CASSSTSGGYQETQYF	TGTGCCAGCAGTTCAACTAGCGGGGGATACCAAGAGACCCAGTACTTC
TRBV9	TRBJ1-3	TRBD1	16	CASSVGTGTSGNTIYF	TGTGCCAGCAGCGTAGGGACAGGAACCTCTGGAAACACCATATATTTT
TRBV5-5	TRBJ2-2	TRBD1	16	CASSQPNRDRAGELFF	TGTGCCAGCAGCCAGCCGAACCGGGACAGGGCCGGGGAGCTGTTTTTT
TRBV6-5	TRBJ1-3	TRBD1	15	CASSYEQGIGNTIYF	TGTGCCAGCAGTTACGAACAGGGGATTGGAAACACCATATATTTT
TRBV10-1	TRBJ2-3	-	13	CASSGVGRHTQYF	TGCGCCAGCAGTGGGGTAGGGAGGCATACGCAGTATTTT
TRBV18	TRBJ2-3	TRBD2	16	CASSPPGRERGDTQYF	TGTGCCAGCTCACCGCCTGGGCGGGAGAGGGGAGATACGCAGTATTTT
TRBV13	TRBJ1-2	-	17	CASSLVGEEQAFYGYTF	TGTGCCAGCAGCTTAGTGGGGGAGGAGCAGGCATTCTATGGCTACACCTTC
TRBV5-1	TRBJ1-1	-	16	CASSFRDNHPTTEAFF	TGCGCCAGCAGCTTCCGGGACAACCATCCAACCACTGAAGCTTTCTTT
TRBV11-3	TRBJ2-7	-	13	CASSLDPGYEQYF	TGTGCCAGCAGCTTAGATCCGGGGTACGAGCAGTACTTC
TRBV19	TRBJ1-5	-	16	CASSIRAGARNQPQHF	TGTGCCAGTAGTATTAGGGCAGGGGCAAGGAATCAGCCCCAGCATTTT
TRBV5-1	TRBJ2-7	TRBD2	15	CASSSGTRSSYEQYF	TGCGCCAGCAGCTCCGGGACTAGGTCCTCCTACGAGCAGTACTTC
TRBV4-1	TRBJ2-2	-	13	CASSQWAPGELFF	TGCGCCAGCAGCCAATGGGCCCCCGGGGAGCTGTTTTTT
TRBV28	TRBJ1-2	-	11	CASSSWTGYTF	TGTGCCAGCAGCTCTTGGACAGGCTACACCTTC
TRBV28	TRBJ1-1	-	16	CASSHTGLGRNTEAFF	TGTGCCAGCAGTCACACAGGGTTGGGGCGGAACACTGAAGCTTTCTTT
TRBV7-8	TRBJ1-2	-	14	CASSFGGTNYGYTF	TGTGCCAGCAGCTTTGGAGGAACTAACTATGGCTACACCTTC
TRBV5-5	TRBJ2-5	TRBD1	15	CASSVTGTGIETQYF	TGTGCCAGCAGCGTAACCGGGACAGGGATTGAGACCCAGTACTTC
TRBV19	TRBJ2-7	TRBD1	14	CASSISRDRGKQYF	TGTGCCAGTAGTATTTCCCGGGACAGGGGTAAGCAGTACTTC
TRBV9	TRBJ2-3	-	16	CASSVYGGAGTDTQYF	TGTGCCAGCAGCGTTTATGGGGGGGCGGGCACAGATACGCAGTATTTT
TRBV28	TRBJ1-6	-	14	CASSLVQGNSPLHF	TGTGCCAGCAGTTTAGTACAGGGAAATTCACCCCTCCACTTT
TRBV11-2	TRBJ1-5	TRBD1	15	CASSRDRGRGQPQHF	TGTGCCAGCAGCCGAGACAGGGGAAGAGGCCAGCCCCAGCATTTT
TRBV7-8	TRBJ1-2	-	15	CASSPGVGRSYGYTF	TGTGCCAGCAGTCCAGGGGTGGGGCGAAGCTATGGCTACACCTTC
TRBV29-1	TRBJ1-2	-	14	CSVGGASDRAGYTF	TGCAGCGTTGGAGGGGCTTCGGACAGAGCGGGCTACACCTTC
TRBV7-9	TRBJ2-5	-	14	CASSFGSSRGTQYF	TGTGCCAGCAGCTTCGGGAGCTCACGGGGGACCCAGTACTTC
TRBV10-3	TRBJ1-2	-	13	CAISEPGVKGYTF	TGTGCCATCAGTGAACCGGGAGTTAAGGGCTACACCTTC
TRBV30	TRBJ2-7	TRBD2	15	CAWSVRPSGTPKQYF	TGTGCCTGGAGTGTACGGCCTAGCGGGACCCCTAAGCAGTACTTC